The source of this T cell receptor beta chain is a study of T cell repertoires in cytomegalovirus infection. Study in general: HLA-B-restricted CMV epitopes that are well studied, plus recently identified HLA-C-restricted ones, were used by the study. Overall study findings and caveats: Summed frequency of public TCR beta families distinguished CMV carriers with the relevant HLA. HLA-C-restricted CMV-specific TCR beta clonotypes prevailed in the ex vivo response.

TCRdb ran MiXCR on the reads and lists one entry per CDR3 protein. The sample holds about 180,000 distinct CDR3 sequences; about 20% are singletons and the top ten take about 25%. CDR3 length equals 15 residues. Germline CDR1 and CDR2: SEHNR and FQNEAQ (reference sequence). Trimming removed 1 base at V and 0 bases at J, with 7 bases between. This clonotype was observed a handful of times. Its antigen is unidentified. The genes are TRBV7-9 and TRBJ1-3; D call uncertain. The material sequenced was CD8+ T cells from cultured PBMCs, taken from culture after CMV antigen stimulation. The clonotype was recovered from a human donor in good health (CMV status not recorded). Some clones in this sample may be carry-over from other donors' samples. The CDR3 spells CASSLVETSGNTIYF. CDR3 coding DNA: TGTGCCAGCAGCTTAGTGGAAACCTCTGGAAACACCATATATTTT.